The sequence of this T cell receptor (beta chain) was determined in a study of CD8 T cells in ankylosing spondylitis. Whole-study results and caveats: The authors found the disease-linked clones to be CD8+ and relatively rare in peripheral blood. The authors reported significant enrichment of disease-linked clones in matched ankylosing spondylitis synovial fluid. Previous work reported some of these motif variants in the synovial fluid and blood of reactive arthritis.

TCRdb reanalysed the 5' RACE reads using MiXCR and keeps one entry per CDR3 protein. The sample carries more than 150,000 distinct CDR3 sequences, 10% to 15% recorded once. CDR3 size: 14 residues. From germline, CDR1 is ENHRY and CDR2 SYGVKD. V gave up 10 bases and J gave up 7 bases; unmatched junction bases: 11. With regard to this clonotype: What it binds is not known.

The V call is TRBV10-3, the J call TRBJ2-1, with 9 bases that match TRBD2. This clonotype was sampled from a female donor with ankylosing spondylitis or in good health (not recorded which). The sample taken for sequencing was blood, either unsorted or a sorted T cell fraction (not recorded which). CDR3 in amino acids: CATLAGVAPNEQFF. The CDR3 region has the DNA TGTGCCACCTTAGCGGGAGTGGCCCCTAATGAGCAGTTCTTC.